Below are 8 T cell receptor beta chains sequenced from a single sample in a study of T cell repertoires in cytomegalovirus infection. One entry per CDR3 protein results from TCRdb running MiXCR on the reads. The sample carries over 250,000 distinct CDR3 sequences, around 20% recorded once. No antigens are known for them. Sequenced here: cultured PBMCs, sampled from culture after CMV antigen stimulation. The source is a human donor in good health (CMV status not recorded). Some clones in this sample may be carry-over from other donors' samples.

This clonotype has more than one count but fewer than ten. The chain links TRBV27 to TRBJ2-3; 13 bases align to TRBD2. The CDR3 loop spans 16 amino acids. V trimming: 7 bases; J trimming: 6 bases; junction bases outside the gene matches: 10. Per germline, CDR1 MNHEY and CDR2 SMNVEV (reference sequence). The CDR3 DNA is TGTGCCAGCAAGAGACTAGCGGGAGGTGTCCGGGATACGCAGTATTTT. This codes for CASKRLAGGVRDTQYF.

The chain joins TRBV19 to TRBJ2-2, with D unresolved. Germline CDR1 LNHDA, CDR2 SQIVND (reference sequence). The CDR3 is 13 residues long. V lost 4 bases to trimming and J lost 6 bases, with 9 bases between them. CDR3 residues: CASSTSIPGELFF. The CDR3 DNA reads TGTGCCAGTAGTACTAGTATCCCCGGGGAGCTGTTTTTT.

In the case of this clonotype: Given a much more abundant clone one base away, this may be a read error. This sequence joins TRBV7-9 and TRBJ2-3; no clear D gene. The CDR3 loop spans 14 amino acids. V shed 1 base and J shed 4 bases, with 9 bases lying between them. CDR1 is SEHNR, CDR2 FQNEAQ, per germline (reference sequence). CDR3: CASSLELRADTQYF. The CDR3 bases are TGTGCCAGCAGCTTAGAACTGAGAGCAGATACGCAGTATTTT.

The V gene is TRBV6-6, the J gene TRBJ2-7; possible D gene TRBD2, 5 bases. The V gene lost 5 bases and the J gene lost 2 bases, with 16 bases spanning the gap. Germline V CDR1 and CDR2: MNHNY, SVGAGI (reference sequence). The CDR3 extends over 15 amino acids. CDR3 loop: CASSNGGYGAYEQYF. The CDR3 region has the DNA TGTGCCAGCAGTAACGGAGGTTATGGGGCCTACGAGCAGTACTTC.

The chain has TRBV6-5 and TRBJ1-1; a possible D gene is TRBD1 (5 bases). The germline V gene has CDR1 MNHEY and CDR2 SVGAGI. This CDR3 is built from 16 residues. The V end was cut by 2 bases, the J end by 6 bases, with 19 bases between. Written as DNA, the CDR3 is TGTGCCAGCAGTTACGAAGGGAACAGGCCGGGGTCTGAAGCTTTCTTT. Its protein product is CASSYEGNRPGSEAFF.

This clonotype has just one count. V gene TRBV20-1 combines with J gene TRBJ2-3; D possibly uses TRBD1 or TRBD2 (5 bases each). Trimming cost V 3 bases and J 0 bases, with 10 bases left between them. Germline loops: CDR1 DFQATT, CDR2 SNEGSKA (reference sequence). This CDR3 spans 14 amino acids. The CDR3 region has the DNA TGCAGTGCTAGTCGGGGCGGGAGCACAGATACGCAGTATTTT. Protein: CSASRGGSTDTQYF.

This CDR3 reads CASRKTGGIGEQFF. CDR3 sequence (DNA): TGTGCCAGCAGGAAGACAGGGGGTATAGGGGAGCAGTTCTTC. The chain joins TRBV11-2 to TRBJ2-1; 9 bases fit TRBD1. CDR3 length: 14 amino acids. Unmatched junction bases numbered 10, after V lost 6 bases and J lost 10 bases. Germline V gene lookup returns CDR1 SGHAT and CDR2 FQNNGV.

The chain links TRBV19 to TRBJ2-1; D call uncertain. There are 15 residues in the CDR3. Germline V gene lookup returns CDR1 LNHDA and CDR2 SQIVND (reference sequence). Trimming pared 5 bases from V and 0 bases from J, leaving 11 bases between. In DNA form, the CDR3 reads TGTGCCAGTAGTCCGGACCCTAGCTCCTACAATGAGCAGTTCTTC. Its protein product is CASSPDPSSYNEQFF.